The text below deals with one T cell receptor beta chain. Antigen specificity is unknown. This sample was taken from a study of cytomegalovirus exposure and HLA in healthy donors. Study findings and constraints: A later analysis showed HLA-associated TCR beta chains outstripping equally common others in clonal expansion.

A multiplex PCR was run with 60 Vbeta primers and 13 Jbeta primers. The assay was immunoSEQ multiplex PCR, and TCRdb's table has in-frame clones only and misses some. The repertoire holds 150,000 to 200,000 clones, with more than 70% as singletons. The germline V gene has CDR1 SQVTM and CDR2 ANQGSEA. The CDR3 is 13 amino acids. V shed 3 bases and J shed 6 bases, with 11 bases lying between them. This chain links TRBV29-1 with TRBJ1-4, with a possible D match to TRBD1 (5 bases). This TCR was sampled from a boy aged 10-17 years in good health and CMV-seronegative. The sample was PBMCs. CDR3 region: CSVDMGRHEKLFF. The CDR3 DNA reads as TGCAGCGTTGACATGGGGCGCCATGAAAAACTGTTTTTT.